This TCR beta chain was profiled in a study of cytomegalovirus exposure and HLA in healthy donors. Findings of the study overall: Specificity for CMV antigens was confirmed in vitro for a few of the CMV-associated chains. TCR beta chains numbering some 160 were designated cytomegalovirus-associated.

The CDR3 runs 15 residues. V was clipped by 5 bases and J by 3 bases, with 17 bases between them. The V gene's germline CDR1 is PRHDT and CDR2 FYEKMQ (reference sequence). Comments on this clone: Its antigen is not known.

PCR used 60 Vbeta primers and 13 Jbeta primers. Authors' data handling: Some 9.9 million of around 85 million unique TCR beta chains were shared, per a later count. Generated by immunoSEQ multiplex PCR, the TCRdb table keeps only in-frame clones and is missing some. Clonal size and the V and J genes are those of that table, whereas D and trimming came from the DNA. The sample shows approximately 180,000 clones, 77% of them seen only once. The sequenced sample consisted of PBMCs. The chain employs TRBV13 and TRBJ2-7, with a tentative D call TRBD1 (6 bases). The TCR comes from a woman aged 25 to 45 in good health and CMV-seropositive. CDR3 region: CASSLYRDTNYEQYF. CDR3 DNA: TGTGCCAGCAGCCTTTACCGGGACACCAACTACGAGCAGTACTTC.